This entry is about one T cell receptor (beta chain). Its specificity is not known. Vbeta (60) and Jbeta (13) primers were used in the PCR. Original processing methods: Approximately 80 million unique TCR beta chains, roughly 11 million of them shared, were counted by a later analysis. Assay used: immunoSEQ multiplex PCR; TCRdb lists only in-frame clones, some missing. The DNA gave D and trimming, while V, J and clone size come from that table. The table records about 140,000 clones, around 78% of them present only once. This sample was taken from a study of cytomegalovirus exposure and HLA in healthy donors. At the level of the study: Around 180 million T cells yielded more than 90 million unique TCR beta sequences in earlier analysis. Findings and limits, study-wide: In a later analysis, most CMV-associated TCR beta chains appeared HLA-restricted.

This TCR was sampled from a woman in her late teens or twenties in good health and CMV-seropositive. The sequenced material came from PBMCs.

CDR3 DNA sequence: TGTGCCAGCAGTCTGACAGGGGGGGCAGATACGCAGTATTTT. It translates to CASSLTGGADTQYF. This chain connects TRBV2 to TRBJ2-3, with 9 positions matching TRBD1. Germline loops: CDR1 SNHLY, CDR2 FYNNEI. The V segment lost 5 bases and the J segment 4 bases; nucleotides outside the gene matches: 4. The CDR3 spans 14 residues.